This entry lists 29 T cell receptor beta chains sequenced from one sample in a study of regulatory T cells in long-lasting Graves disease. For TCR beta, libraries came from iRepertoire HTBI primers and Arm-PCR of CDR3 regions. MiXCR, run by TCRdb on the multiplex PCR reads, gives a single entry per CDR3 protein. The sample consists of about 430,000 distinct CDR3 sequences, around a fifth of them appearing once. The time point: persistent/refractory GD, antithyroid drugs over 5 years with positive TRAb. After RNA was extracted from PBMCs, the TCR library was made from it. The input for sequencing was peripheral blood mononuclear cells (PBMCs), taken when the disease was refractory, from a patient treated with antithyroid drugs. These receptor sequences come from a female donor with Graves disease.

This clonotype was counted a few times. The chain is built from TRBV3-1 and TRBJ2-7; D not certain. The CDR3 spans 13 residues. Between the trimmed V and J ends, which lost 3 bases and 4 bases, there was a span of 10 bases. Germline assignment: CDR1 LGHDT and CDR2 YNNKEL (reference sequence). CDR3 amino acids: CASSQGLKYEQYF. The CDR3 DNA is TGTGCCAGCAGCCAGGGTTTAAAGTACGAGCAGTACTTC.

This clonotype was detected many times. The chain is built from TRBV6-5 and TRBJ2-7, with 10 bases fitting TRBD2. The CDR3 runs 15 residues. Germline CDR1 MNHEY, CDR2 SVGAGI. J gave up 4 bases and V 4 bases, and 7 bases lay outside the gene matches. The chain's CDR3 is CASSFPGLARYEQYF. CDR3 bases: TGTGCCAGCAGTTTCCCGGGACTAGCGAGGTACGAGCAGTACTTC.

This clonotype has a count of ten or more. This chain uses TRBV15 with TRBJ1-5; no clear D. V was cut by 2 bases and J by 2 bases, with 10 bases left in between. This CDR3 has 15 amino acids. Looked up from germline, CDR1 is LNHNV and CDR2 is YYDKDF (reference sequence). For the CDR3, the DNA is TGTGCCACCAGCAGATATTACGGGGGCAATCAGCCCCAGCATTTT. Residues: CATSRYYGGNQPQHF.

This clonotype came up a few times. The V and J genes are TRBV5-1 and TRBJ2-7; tentative D call: TRBD1 (6 bases). Between the trimmed V and J ends, which lost 4 bases and 2 bases, there was a span of 13 bases. From germline, CDR1 is SGHRS and CDR2 YFSETQ. The CDR3 extends over 14 amino acids. CDR3: CASSAWGQTYEQYF. CDR3 coding DNA: TGCGCCAGCAGCGCCTGGGGGCAGACCTACGAGCAGTACTTC.

This clonotype was recorded a few times. DNA of the CDR3: TGTGCCAGTAGTGTCACCGGGACAGAGTACTACGAGCAGTACTTC. This codes for CASSVTGTEYYEQYF. This sequence joins TRBV19 and TRBJ2-7; the match to TRBD1 covers 7 bases. Germline V lookup: CDR1 LNHDA, CDR2 SQIVND (reference sequence). The ends lost 5 bases at V and 3 bases at J; junction bases unmatched: 10. CDR3 length equals 15 residues.

As concerns this clonotype: As the CDR3 is not closed by the conserved phenylalanine or tryptophan, this likely results from a read error. Because the CDR3's place on the DNA is in doubt, the DNA is left out and the CDR3 is given as listed by TCRdb. CDR3 protein: CASTLQAG. This chain connects TRBV12-3 or TRBV12-4 to TRBJ2-7; TRBD2 reflects the table's D call only, with no check against the DNA. The CDR3 is made up of 8 amino acids, end residues included.

This clonotype was observed many times. The limits of the CDR3 on the DNA are not certain, so only TCRdb's listed CDR3 is given. The chain carries TRBV6-1 and TRBJ1-2; TRBD1 is the table's D call and was not checked against the DNA. The CDR3 extends over 14 residues, inclusive of both ends. The V gene's germline CDR1 is MNHNS and CDR2 SASEGT. CDR3 residues: CASSTSTGGYGYTF.

Many counts were recorded for this clonotype. This rearrangement joins TRBV10-1 to TRBJ2-7, with a possible D match to TRBD2 (5 bases). Germline CDR1 and CDR2: WNHNN and SYGVQD (reference sequence). This CDR3 is built from 15 residues. V lost 3 bases, J lost 0 bases, and 12 bases lay in between. The chain's CDR3 is CASSEGGLASYEQYF. DNA for the CDR3: TGCGCCAGCAGTGAAGGAGGCTTGGCCTCCTACGAGCAGTACTTC.

Ten or more counts support this clonotype. The rearrangement joins TRBV7-8 to TRBJ1-2; 9 nucleotides align to TRBD1. The CDR3 is made up of 15 amino acids. Germline V CDR1 and CDR2: SGHVS, FQNEAQ. Trimming took 2 bases from V and 3 from J; bases not matched to a gene: 4. The CDR3 loop is CASSLHRDRDYGYTF. The CDR3 bases are TGTGCCAGCAGCTTACACCGGGACAGGGACTATGGCTACACCTTC.

This clonotype was seen repeatedly, ten times or more. This rearrangement joins TRBV15 to TRBJ2-5, with D maybe TRBD2 (5 bases). CDR1 and CDR2 from the germline V gene are LNHNV and YYDKDF (reference sequence). Trimming shortened V by 5 bases and J by 2 bases, and 12 bases separated the two germline ends. The CDR3 is made up of 14 amino acids. This CDR3 reads CATSGYREQETQYF. The CDR3 nucleotides read TGTGCCACCAGCGGCTACCGGGAACAAGAGACCCAGTACTTC.

The genes are TRBV20-1 and TRBJ2-2; D is undetermined. The V gene's germline CDR1 is DFQATT and CDR2 SNEGSKA (reference sequence). CDR3 length: 15 residues. The ends were cut back, 5 bases at V and 3 bases at J, with 16 bases in the middle. The CDR3 protein is CSAPRSRTDTGELFF. The DNA for the CDR3 is TGCAGTGCTCCGAGGAGCCGGACGGACACCGGGGAGCTGTTTTTT.

To note about this clonotype: Likely a read error: the CDR3 ends without its conserved phenylalanine or tryptophan. The V gene is TRBV12-3 or TRBV12-4, the J gene TRBJ2-7; D not certain. The CDR3 loop spans 13 amino acids. V lost 2 bases and J 5 bases, leaving 10 bases between the germline ends. Written as DNA, the CDR3 is TGTGCCAGCAGTTTACTAGTTTCTAACGAGCAGTACCTC. Encoded protein: CASSLLVSNEQYL.

This clonotype was found many times. This sequence joins TRBV28 and TRBJ1-1; D possibly corresponds to TRBD1 (6 bases). CDR3 length: 14 amino acids. V lost 4 bases and J 5 bases, leaving 14 bases between the germline ends. Germline CDR1 and CDR2: MDHEN and SYDVKM. The CDR3 protein is CASSWAGADTEAFF. The CDR3 region has the DNA TGTGCCAGCAGTTGGGCAGGGGCGGATACTGAAGCTTTCTTT.

This clonotype showed up many times. This chain joins TRBV28 and TRBJ1-4, with a possible D match to TRBD1 (6 bases). Germline V lookup: CDR1 MDHEN, CDR2 SYDVKM. The CDR3 sequence is 14 residues long. V was pared by 6 bases and J by 8 bases, with 16 bases between. The DNA for the CDR3 is TGTGCCAGCAGGGGGTGGACAGAGAGAGAAAAACTGTTTTTT. It codes for CASRGWTEREKLFF.

The CDR3 reads CASSEALGVSSYNEQFF. In DNA form, the CDR3 reads TGTGCCAGCAGTGAAGCGCTTGGGGTAAGCTCCTACAATGAGCAGTTCTTC. This rearrangement joins TRBV2 to TRBJ2-1; D is unresolved. V was cut by 0 bases and J by 0 bases, with 12 bases left in between. Germline lookup yields CDR1 SNHLY and CDR2 FYNNEI. This CDR3 spans 17 amino acids.

V usage is TRBV12-3 or TRBV12-4 and J usage is TRBJ2-3, with 7 bases fitting TRBD2. J lost 4 bases, V lost 0 bases, and 7 bases had no gene match. The CDR3 sequence is 16 residues long. Here the CDR3 reads CASSLAAGGVADTQYF. The CDR3 bases are TGTGCCAGCAGTTTAGCGGCTGGGGGGGTGGCAGATACGCAGTATTTT.

This clonotype showed up just a few times. The chain couples TRBV11-3 to TRBJ2-2; 8 nucleotides align to TRBD2. CDR1 SGHNT and CDR2 YENEEA come from the germline V gene. V lost 0 bases, J lost 6 bases, and 6 bases stayed unmatched. The CDR3 spans 16 residues. CDR3 residues: CASSLESREAPGELFF. The CDR3 nucleotides are TGTGCCAGCAGCTTAGAGTCGCGGGAGGCCCCCGGGGAGCTGTTTTTT.

In this sample, this clonotype turned up many times. The CDR3 loop reads CSAAGTVDGYTF. The CDR3 bases are TGCAGTGCTGCCGGGACAGTGGATGGCTACACCTTC. The chain links TRBV20-1 to TRBJ1-2; 7 bases map to TRBD1. This CDR3 has 12 amino acids. The junction had 6 bases not matched to a gene; V was cut back by 5 bases and J by 6 bases. Germline V lookup: CDR1 DFQATT, CDR2 SNEGSKA (reference sequence).

This clonotype was seen a handful of times. The chain combines TRBV20-1 with TRBJ2-7, with D possibly TRBD2 on 5 matching bases. The germline V gene encodes CDR1 DFQATT and CDR2 SNEGSKA (reference sequence). V was trimmed by 3 bases and J by 2 bases, leaving 8 bases between them. This CDR3 has 12 residues. The CDR3 DNA is TGCAGTGCTAGCGGGGTCGCCTACGAGCAGTACTTC. Translating gives CSASGVAYEQYF.

The chain uses TRBV4-1 and TRBJ2-3; no reliable D call. This CDR3 has 15 residues. Germline V CDR1 and CDR2: MGHRA, YSYEKL. Trimming took off 3 bases at V and 3 bases at J, with 13 bases between the two ends. In DNA form, the CDR3 reads TGCGCCAGCAGCCAGGAGAGGACGCTGACAGATACGCAGTATTTT. Translating it yields CASSQERTLTDTQYF.

For this clonotype: An end of the junction does not agree with germline; a read error may underlie this. This rearrangement joins TRBV29-1 to TRBJ2-2, with a possible D match to TRBD2 (7 bases). The CDR3 has 16 amino acids. The germline V gene has CDR1 SQVTM and CDR2 ANQGSEA. CDR3 sequence (DNA): TGCAGCGCCGGTAACCTGGCGGGGGCGAACACCAGGGAGCTGTTTTTT. This gives the protein CSAGNLAGANTRELFF.

This clonotype was found a few times. The chain recombines TRBV20-1 with TRBJ2-2; TRBD2 matches at 9 bases. Germline trimming cut 6 bases from V and 6 bases from J; bases unmatched to any gene: 8. Germline V gene sequence: CDR1 DFQATT, CDR2 SNEGSKA (reference sequence). The CDR3 runs 14 residues. The DNA for the CDR3 is TGCAGTGCAAAAGGGACTAGCAGGGCCGGGGAGCTGTTTTTT. It translates to CSAKGTSRAGELFF.

This clonotype was counted ten times or more. The chain links TRBV6-9 to TRBJ2-5, with D perhaps being TRBD1 or TRBD2 (5 bases each). The CDR3 length is 13 residues. The germline V gene encodes CDR1 MNHGY and CDR2 SVAAGI. V lost 3 bases, J lost 5 bases, and 10 bases lay in between. CDR3 bases: TGTGCCAGCAGTTACACGGGACGGGAGACCCAGTACTTC. It yields the protein CASSYTGRETQYF.

This chain connects TRBV6-9 to TRBJ2-2; tentatively, D is TRBD2 (5 bases). Germline V gene sequence: CDR1 MNHGY, CDR2 SVAAGI. V lost 4 bases and J 1 base, leaving 7 bases between the germline ends. The CDR3 is 14 residues long. CDR3 in amino acids: CASSSRENTGELFF. The DNA for the CDR3 is TGTGCCAGCAGTTCCCGGGAGAACACCGGGGAGCTGTTTTTT.

The V and J genes are TRBV24-1 and TRBJ2-1; TRBD2 is a possible D gene (5 bases). The V end lost 3 bases, the J end lost 10 bases, and 15 bases lay between the germline ends. CDR1 is KGHDR, CDR2 SFDVKD, per germline. The CDR3 has 14 residues. The CDR3 protein is CATSDKGLAREQFF. DNA for the CDR3: TGTGCCACCAGTGATAAAGGGCTAGCTCGCGAGCAGTTCTTC.

This sequence joins TRBV3-1 and TRBJ2-5, with 9 bases fitting TRBD2. Trimming at V came to 0 bases and at J to 3 bases, leaving 8 bases not matched to a gene. CDR1 and CDR2 from the germline V gene are LGHDT and YNNKEL (reference sequence). This CDR3 is built from 17 residues. The CDR3 DNA is TGTGCCAGCAGCCAAGATCTTTGGGGCGGGAGGGAAGAGACCCAGTACTTC. Its translation: CASSQDLWGGREETQYF.

This chain joins TRBV2 and TRBJ2-3, with D uncertain. There are 15 residues in the CDR3. V dropped 0 bases and J dropped 0 bases, with 7 bases sitting between them. Germline CDR1 is SNHLY and CDR2 is FYNNEI. This CDR3 is CASSEALISTDTQYF. CDR3 bases: TGTGCCAGCAGTGAAGCGCTAATTAGCACAGATACGCAGTATTTT.

In nucleotides, the CDR3 is TGTGCCAGCAGAACCCCGGGACTAGGGATAGGGGAGCAGTTCTTC. This sequence encodes CASRTPGLGIGEQFF. This rearrangement joins TRBV28 to TRBJ2-1; TRBD2 agrees at 8 bases. V was pared by 6 bases and J by 10 bases, with 14 bases of the junction left unmatched. The CDR3 length is 15 residues. Germline CDR1 MDHEN, CDR2 SYDVKM.

V gene TRBV5-8 combines with J gene TRBJ1-1; TRBD1 is a possible D gene (5 bases). V was clipped by 0 bases and J by 6 bases, with 27 bases between them. The V gene's germline CDR1 is SGHTS and CDR2 YDEGEE. This CDR3 has 19 amino acids. CDR3 in amino acids: CASSLVLVRDPELGPEAFF. The CDR3 region has the DNA TGTGCCAGCAGCTTGGTGCTAGTCCGGGACCCCGAACTGGGACCTGAAGCTTTCTTT.